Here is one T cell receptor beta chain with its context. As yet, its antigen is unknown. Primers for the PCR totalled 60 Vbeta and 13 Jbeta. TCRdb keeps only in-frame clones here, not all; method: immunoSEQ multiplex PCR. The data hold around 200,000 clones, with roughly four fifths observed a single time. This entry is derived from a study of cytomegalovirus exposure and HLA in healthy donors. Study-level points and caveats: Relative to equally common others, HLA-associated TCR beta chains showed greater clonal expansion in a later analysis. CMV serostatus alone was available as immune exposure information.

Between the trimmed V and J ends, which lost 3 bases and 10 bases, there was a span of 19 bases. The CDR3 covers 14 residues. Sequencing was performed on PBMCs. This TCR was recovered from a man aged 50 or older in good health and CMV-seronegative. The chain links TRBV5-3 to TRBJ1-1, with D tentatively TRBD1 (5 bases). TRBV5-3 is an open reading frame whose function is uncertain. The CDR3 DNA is TGTGCCAGAAGCTGGTGGCGGGGACCAGTGGGAGCTTTCTTT. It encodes CARSWWRGPVGAFF.